One sample yielded the 6 T cell receptor beta chains listed below, sequenced in a study of shared clonotypes between healthy human individuals. Naive CD8 cells lacked CD45RO, underwent positive selection for CCR7 and left out terminally differentiated effector memory CD45RA+ cells. Assay used: immunoSEQ multiplex PCR; TCRdb lists only in-frame clones, some missing. The sample includes around 2,100,000 clones, approximately 95% seen only once; the top ten take 1.2%. The sequenced sample consisted of naive CD8+ T cells sorted from blood. The source is a man aged 18-30 years in good health.

Of note for this clone: Other DNA variants within this sample encode the same CDR3. This chain uses TRBV7-9 with TRBJ2-7; D gene unclear. Germline-derived CDR1 and CDR2 are SEHNR and FQNEAQ (reference sequence). V lost 0 bases and J 5 bases, leaving 8 bases between the germline ends. The CDR3 loop spans 13 amino acids. CDR3 sequence reads: CASSLASGNEQYF. CDR3 in DNA: TGTGCCAGCAGCTTAGCTAGTGGCAACGAGCAGTACTTC.

The V and J genes are TRBV11-2 and TRBJ2-3; TRBD2 matches 10 bases. The junction had 10 bases not matched to a gene; V was cut back by 0 bases and J by 4 bases. Germline CDR1 reads SGHAT; CDR2 reads FQNNGV. CDR3 length: 18 residues. The CDR3 spells CASSLEGGTSGTPDTQYF. As DNA, the CDR3 is TGTGCCAGCAGCTTAGAGGGGGGCACTAGCGGGACCCCAGATACGCAGTATTTT.

This chain links TRBV5-1 with TRBJ2-2; D is ambiguous. From germline, CDR1 is SGHRS and CDR2 YFSETQ. The CDR3 is 12 amino acids. V shed 1 base and J shed 6 bases, with 4 bases lying between them. CDR3 bases: TGCGCCAGCAGCTTGATGGCCGGGGAGCTGTTTTTT. This sequence encodes CASSLMAGELFF. Variable domain in full (rest from reference TRBV5-1 and TRBJ2-2): KAGVTQTPRYLIKTRGQQVTLSCSPISGHRSVSWYQQTPGQGLQFLFEYFSETQRNKGNFPGRFSGRQFSNSRSEMNVSTLELGDSALYLCASSLMAGELFFGEGSRLTVL.

V is TRBV4-1 and J is TRBJ2-5; 13 nucleotides match TRBD2. The CDR3 has 19 amino acids. The V gene's germline CDR1 is MGHRA and CDR2 YSYEKL. Trimming cost V 2 bases and J 1 base; bases outside gene matches: 10. Written as DNA, the CDR3 is TGCGCCAGCAGCCAACTATTACTAGCGGGGGGGAATACCCAAGAGACCCAGTACTTC. It is translated as CASSQLLLAGGNTQETQYF.

The chain recombines TRBV2 with TRBJ1-6; D unclear. The V gene's germline CDR1 is SNHLY and CDR2 FYNNEI. V lost 6 bases and J lost 0, with 9 bases in between. The CDR3 loop spans 15 amino acids. The CDR3 loop is CASRAISSYNSPLHF. DNA of the CDR3: TGTGCCAGCAGGGCCATAAGCTCCTATAATTCACCCCTCCACTTT.

The V and J genes are TRBV9 and TRBJ2-7; D is ambiguous. The germline V gene encodes CDR1 SGDLS and CDR2 YYNGEE. The V end was cut by 3 bases, the J end by 7 bases, with 14 bases between. The CDR3 consists of 13 residues. The CDR3 DNA sequence: TGTGCCAGCAGCGACGTCCTCTTTGGAGAGCAGTACTTC. Its protein product is CASSDVLFGEQYF.